This is a list of T cell receptor beta chains from one sample in a study of identical twins. TCRdb re-called the 5' RACE reads through MiXCR, storing one row per CDR3 protein. Of about 700,000 distinct CDR3 sequences listed, 8.5% to 9.5% are singletons. The data were also submitted as part of a second study, on yellow fever vaccine responses in identical twins.

The specimen was PBMCs. The receptors derive from a young woman in good health. Each CDR3 is given with its conserved first and last residue. D genes are given only for firm matches. Size is stated for part of the rows, as once, few or many counts, or as a class when the clone is expanded.

clone size: few
V gene: TRBV24-1
D gene: .
J gene: TRBJ1-5
CDR3 protein: CATSEAGQGYQPQHF
CDR3 DNA: TGTGCCACCAGTGAAGCCGGACAAGGTTATCAGCCCCAGCATTTT

clone size: .
V gene: TRBV20-1
D gene: .
J gene: TRBJ2-7
CDR3 protein: CSARVGNSYEQYF
CDR3 DNA: TGCAGTGCTAGAGTGGGCAACTCCTACGAGCAGTACTTC

clone size: few
V gene: TRBV28
D gene: TRBD2
J gene: TRBJ2-7
CDR3 protein: CASSLPSGGYEQYF
CDR3 DNA: TGTGCCAGCAGTTTGCCTAGCGGGGGATACGAGCAGTACTTC

clone size: .
V gene: TRBV28
D gene: .
J gene: TRBJ2-3
CDR3 protein: CASSLYSSTDTQYF
CDR3 DNA: TGTGCCAGCAGTTTATATTCTAGCACAGATACGCAGTATTTT

clone size: .
V gene: TRBV29-1
D gene: .
J gene: TRBJ2-1
CDR3 protein: CSVETRWYNEQFF
CDR3 DNA: TGCAGCGTTGAAACCCGGTGGTACAATGAGCAGTTCTTC

clone size: few
V gene: TRBV29-1
D gene: TRBD1
J gene: TRBJ2-7
CDR3 protein: CSVTTGIPPLTYEQYF
CDR3 DNA: TGCAGCGTAACGACAGGGATCCCTCCCCTGACCTACGAGCAGTACTTC

clone size: .
V gene: TRBV24-1
D gene: TRBD2
J gene: TRBJ2-3
CDR3 protein: CATSGRTLAGGDTQYF
CDR3 DNA: TGTGCCACCAGTGGTAGGACGCTAGCGGGCGGGGATACGCAGTATTTT

clone size: .
V gene: TRBV29-1
D gene: .
J gene: TRBJ2-7
CDR3 protein: CSVRQGGYEQYF
CDR3 DNA: TGCAGCGTGCGACAGGGAGGATACGAGCAGTACTTC

clone size: few
V gene: TRBV2
D gene: TRBD1
J gene: TRBJ1-2
CDR3 protein: CASSEVGQGLGGYTF
CDR3 DNA: TGTGCCAGCAGTGAAGTGGGACAGGGGTTGGGAGGCTACACCTTC

clone size: few
V gene: TRBV7-8
D gene: .
J gene: TRBJ2-3
CDR3 protein: CASSSTQGSTDTQYF
CDR3 DNA: TGTGCCAGCAGCTCCACCCAGGGCAGCACAGATACGCAGTATTTT

clone size: .
V gene: TRBV7-6
D gene: .
J gene: TRBJ2-7
CDR3 protein: CASSLVGGTPGGSYEQYF
CDR3 DNA: TGTGCCAGCAGCTTAGTAGGCGGGACCCCGGGTGGTTCCTACGAGCAGTACTTC

clone size: few
V gene: TRBV5-1
D gene: .
J gene: TRBJ2-1
CDR3 protein: CASSTEYNEQFF
CDR3 DNA: TGCGCCAGCAGCACTGAATACAATGAGCAGTTCTTC

clone size: few
V gene: TRBV20-1
D gene: TRBD2
J gene: TRBJ2-1
CDR3 protein: CSAEVPRGAGRQFF
CDR3 DNA: TGCAGTGCGGAGGTCCCGCGGGGGGCCGGTCGGCAGTTCTTC

clone size: many
V gene: TRBV20-1
D gene: .
J gene: TRBJ2-1
CDR3 protein: CSARLSASPNNEQFF
CDR3 DNA: TGCAGTGCTAGATTGTCCGCTAGTCCCAACAATGAGCAGTTCTTC

clone size: .
V gene: TRBV29-1
D gene: .
J gene: TRBJ1-1
CDR3 protein: CSVGGGSEAFF
CDR3 DNA: TGCAGCGTTGGGGGAGGATCTGAAGCTTTCTTT

clone size: few
V gene: TRBV18
D gene: TRBD1
J gene: TRBJ2-4
CDR3 protein: CASSPPGGAENIQYF
CDR3 DNA: TGTGCCAGCTCACCACCAGGGGGCGCGGAAAACATTCAGTACTTC

clone size: few
V gene: TRBV7-9
D gene: TRBD2
J gene: TRBJ2-1
CDR3 protein: CASSLLAGDGYNEQFF
CDR3 DNA: TGTGCCAGCAGCTTACTGGCGGGAGATGGGTACAATGAGCAGTTCTTC

clone size: many
V gene: TRBV12-3/TRBV12-4
D gene: TRBD2
J gene: TRBJ2-1
CDR3 protein: CASSRRGGSEQFF
CDR3 DNA: TGTGCCAGCAGTCGACGGGGGGGCAGTGAGCAGTTCTTC

clone size: few
V gene: TRBV28
D gene: .
J gene: TRBJ2-4
CDR3 protein: CASSRPGTLVVAKNIQYF
CDR3 DNA: TGTGCCAGCAGTCGTCCCGGGACACTTGTCGTAGCCAAAAACATTCAGTACTTC

clone size: .
V gene: TRBV10-3
D gene: TRBD1
J gene: TRBJ1-1
CDR3 protein: CAALSGGTEAFF
CDR3 DNA: TGTGCCGCGCTCTCAGGGGGCACTGAAGCTTTCTTT

clone size: few
V gene: TRBV6-1
D gene: TRBD2
J gene: TRBJ2-7
CDR3 protein: CASKRGGGYEQYF
CDR3 DNA: TGTGCCAGCAAGCGGGGGGGCGGCTACGAGCAGTACTTC

clone size: .
V gene: TRBV3-1
D gene: .
J gene: TRBJ2-1
CDR3 protein: CASSRSRGYNEQFF
CDR3 DNA: TGTGCCAGCAGCAGGAGTCGGGGCTACAATGAGCAGTTCTTC

clone size: many
V gene: TRBV5-5
D gene: .
J gene: TRBJ2-7
CDR3 protein: CASSLRLGEQYF
CDR3 DNA: TGTGCCAGCAGCCTCCGGCTGGGCGAGCAGTACTTC

clone size: .
V gene: TRBV19
D gene: .
J gene: TRBJ2-7
CDR3 protein: CASSITGTGNEQYF
CDR3 DNA: TGTGCCAGTAGTATAACCGGGACGGGGAACGAGCAGTACTTC

clone size: many
V gene: TRBV14
D gene: .
J gene: TRBJ2-2
CDR3 protein: CASSQLERHTGELFF
CDR3 DNA: TGTGCCAGCAGCCAATTAGAACGGCACACCGGGGAGCTGTTTTTT

clone size: few
V gene: TRBV25-1
D gene: .
J gene: TRBJ2-6
CDR3 protein: CASDSGANVLTF
CDR3 DNA: TGTGCCAGCGACTCTGGGGCCAACGTCCTGACTTTC

clone size: .
V gene: TRBV29-1
D gene: .
J gene: TRBJ2-5
CDR3 protein: CTPHASIEETQYF
CDR3 DNA: TGCACGCCTCACGCGAGCATAGAGGAGACCCAGTACTTC

clone size: .
V gene: TRBV15
D gene: TRBD2
J gene: TRBJ2-3
CDR3 protein: CATSRTSGGRGTDTQYF
CDR3 DNA: TGTGCCACCAGCCGGACTAGCGGGGGGAGAGGCACAGATACGCAGTATTTT

clone size: many
V gene: TRBV10-2
D gene: .
J gene: TRBJ2-7
CDR3 protein: CASSDLRVSSYEQYF
CDR3 DNA: TGCGCCAGCAGTGACTTACGCGTGAGCTCCTACGAGCAGTACTTC

clone size: .
V gene: TRBV6-1
D gene: TRBD1
J gene: TRBJ2-1
CDR3 protein: CASTGQGGRNEQFF
CDR3 DNA: TGTGCCAGCACCGGACAGGGGGGGAGGAATGAGCAGTTCTTC

clone size: .
V gene: TRBV7-9
D gene: .
J gene: TRBJ2-3
CDR3 protein: CASSLKDSTDTQYF
CDR3 DNA: TGTGCCAGCAGCCTCAAGGACAGCACAGATACGCAGTATTTT

clone size: .
V gene: TRBV24-1
D gene: .
J gene: TRBJ2-2
CDR3 protein: CATSDSGRGQLF
CDR3 DNA: TGTGCCACCAGTGATTCAGGGAGAGGCCAGCTTTTT

clone size: .
V gene: TRBV7-8
D gene: .
J gene: TRBJ2-3
CDR3 protein: CASSLVRGAGATSTDTQYF
CDR3 DNA: TGTGCCAGCAGTTTAGTGAGGGGCGCGGGGGCCACTAGCACAGATACGCAGTATTTT

clone size: few
V gene: TRBV7-3
D gene: TRBD1
J gene: TRBJ1-2
CDR3 protein: CASAGTANYGYTF
CDR3 DNA: TGTGCCAGCGCAGGGACAGCTAACTATGGCTACACCTTC

clone size: .
V gene: TRBV7-8
D gene: TRBD1
J gene: TRBJ2-7
CDR3 protein: CASSLARTGGYEQYF
CDR3 DNA: TGTGCCAGCAGCTTAGCGAGAACAGGGGGCTACGAGCAGTACTTC

clone size: .
V gene: TRBV20-1
D gene: .
J gene: TRBJ2-7
CDR3 protein: CSARNVEQYF
CDR3 DNA: TGCAGTGCTAGGAACGTCGAGCAGTACTTC

clone size: few
V gene: TRBV12-3/TRBV12-4
D gene: .
J gene: TRBJ2-7
CDR3 protein: CATRYEQYF
CDR3 DNA: TGTGCCACCCGATACGAGCAGTACTTC

clone size: .
V gene: TRBV20-1
D gene: .
J gene: TRBJ1-2
CDR3 protein: CSARAPDSPSWDGYTF
CDR3 DNA: TGCAGTGCTAGAGCTCCGGACAGCCCCTCTTGGGATGGCTACACCTTC

clone size: .
V gene: TRBV20-1
D gene: .
J gene: TRBJ1-6
CDR3 protein: CSARVQGIQTPLHF
CDR3 DNA: TGCAGTGCTAGAGTGCAGGGAATCCAAACACCCCTCCACTTT

clone size: few
V gene: TRBV20-1
D gene: .
J gene: TRBJ2-3
CDR3 protein: CSARKRGTSTDTQYF
CDR3 DNA: TGCAGTGCTAGAAAACGGGGAACTAGCACAGATACGCAGTATTTT

clone size: few
V gene: TRBV7-9
D gene: TRBD1
J gene: TRBJ1-2
CDR3 protein: CASSLTRDRGANYGYTF
CDR3 DNA: TGTGCCAGCAGCTTAACTCGGGACAGGGGAGCTAACTATGGCTACACCTTC

clone size: many
V gene: TRBV7-9
D gene: .
J gene: TRBJ1-1
CDR3 protein: CASSPSGGPEAFF
CDR3 DNA: TGTGCCAGCAGCCCCTCGGGGGGGCCTGAAGCTTTCTTT

clone size: few
V gene: TRBV28
D gene: TRBD1
J gene: TRBJ2-5
CDR3 protein: CASSLGPYRGSAETQYF
CDR3 DNA: TGTGCCAGCAGTTTAGGGCCATACAGGGGTTCCGCAGAGACCCAGTACTTC

clone size: few
V gene: TRBV28
D gene: .
J gene: TRBJ1-5
CDR3 protein: CASSPHEGLGYSNQPQHF
CDR3 DNA: TGTGCCAGCAGCCCCCATGAGGGCTTGGGCTATAGCAATCAGCCCCAGCATTTT

clone size: .
V gene: TRBV18
D gene: .
J gene: TRBJ1-1
CDR3 protein: CASSLRMGENTEAFF
CDR3 DNA: TGTGCCAGCTCACTCCGGATGGGTGAGAACACTGAAGCTTTCTTT

clone size: .
V gene: TRBV30
D gene: TRBD1
J gene: TRBJ2-7
CDR3 protein: CAWSTDREGYEQYF
CDR3 DNA: TGTGCCTGGAGTACTGACAGGGAAGGCTACGAGCAGTACTTC

clone size: few
V gene: TRBV5-6
D gene: .
J gene: TRBJ2-3
CDR3 protein: CASSTEAGRVSTDTQYF
CDR3 DNA: TGTGCCAGCAGCACCGAGGCGGGGCGAGTGTCGACAGATACGCAGTATTTT

clone size: many
V gene: TRBV12-3/TRBV12-4
D gene: .
J gene: TRBJ1-1
CDR3 protein: CASRPGDTGITEAFF
CDR3 DNA: TGTGCCAGCAGACCCGGCGATACAGGGATCACTGAAGCTTTCTTT

clone size: few
V gene: TRBV9
D gene: .
J gene: TRBJ2-5
CDR3 protein: CASSVVEGAELETQYF
CDR3 DNA: TGTGCCAGCAGCGTAGTGGAGGGAGCCGAATTGGAGACCCAGTACTTC

clone size: many
V gene: TRBV4-2
D gene: .
J gene: TRBJ2-7
CDR3 protein: CASSQVGFSYEQYF
CDR3 DNA: TGTGCCAGCAGCCAAGTTGGGTTTTCCTACGAGCAGTACTTC

clone size: .
V gene: TRBV20-1
D gene: TRBD2
J gene: TRBJ2-1
CDR3 protein: CSARGGRNYNEQFF
CDR3 DNA: TGCAGTGCTAGAGGCGGGAGGAATTACAATGAGCAGTTCTTC